These 3 T cell receptor beta chains were sequenced from one sample in a study of CD8 T cells in Susac syndrome. The RNA, about 0.45 to 1 ug, was put through reverse transcription using random hexamers. MiXCR was run by TCRdb on the immunoSEQ multiplex PCR reads, yielding one entry per CDR3 protein. The profile shows 330,000 or so distinct CDR3 sequences, over 75% of them singletons. Material for sequencing was CD8+ T cells from PBMCs. The receptors were sampled from a human donor with multiple sclerosis.

The chain carries TRBV10-3 and TRBJ2-7, with 7 bases lining up with TRBD2. The CDR3 contains 13 residues. V dropped 8 bases and J dropped 5; count of bases not matched to a gene: 9. Germline loops: CDR1 ENHRY, CDR2 SYGVKD. CDR3 region: CAIASRESHEQYF. The CDR3 DNA sequence: TGTGCCATCGCTTCGCGGGAGAGCCACGAGCAGTACTTC.

The chain has TRBV20-1 and TRBJ2-7; D is unresolved. Germline loops: CDR1 DFQATT, CDR2 SNEGSKA (reference sequence). Trimming removed 0 bases from V and 3 bases from J, with 12 bases in between. The CDR3 totals 14 residues. CDR3 loop: CSARDTRLSYEQYF. The CDR3 bases are TGCAGTGCTAGAGACACGCGGCTAAGCTACGAGCAGTACTTC.

This chain joins TRBV6-5 and TRBJ2-3; D possibly corresponds to TRBD2 (5 bases). This CDR3 region has 15 residues. Germline-derived CDR1 and CDR2 are MNHEY and SVGAGI. Deletions cut 2 bases from V and 0 bases from J, with 9 bases between. The CDR3 nucleotides read TGTGCCAGCAGTTACGGGTCGGGAAGCACAGATACGCAGTATTTT. It yields the protein CASSYGSGSTDTQYF.